This TCR beta chain appears in the sequencing data of a study of breast tumors, draining lymph nodes, adjacent tissues (dated by TCRdb to the mid-2010s). General notes on the study: The study compared TCR beta repertoires across tumor, adjacent nontumor tissue and axillary lymph nodes from breast cancer patients. The study aimed to assess the relationships and possible T-cell exchange between tumor, surrounding tissue and draining lymph node repertoires in human breast cancer. Study-wide conclusions, independent of this receptor: In luminal-like breast cancer, tumor and nontumor tissue repertoires resembled each other significantly more than in basal-like breast cancer. Tumors showed preferential V and J gene usage, and their T-cell repertoire diversity fell below that of lymph nodes yet above that of nontumor tissue. The data were considered consistent with the idea that most tumor T cells come from the lymph node and then expand in tumor tissue. Rather than being directly demonstrated, the conclusion that tumor T cells originate in lymph nodes was presented as consistent with a hypothesis.

V is cut back by 3 bases and J by 5 bases, with 2 bases in the junction unmatched. CDR1 is given as SNHLY and CDR2 as FYNNEI, both from the germline V gene. The CDR3 spans 13 residues, from the cysteine through the phenylalanine. Of the read, only the CDR3 DNA is kept; its 39 bases are in frame from base 1. Lymph node samples were obtained from the axillary draining lymph nodes of breast cancer patients. This clonotype was detected a few times. What antigen it recognizes has not been identified. The sample holds no much larger clone one base away, and base qualities are not on file. TCRdb lists the instrument as Illumina HiSeq 2000. Multiplex PCR amplification was used to build the TCR beta chain libraries. High-throughput sequencing was used to analyze the amplified TCR beta chain products. Using fastp trimming at Q25 and MiXCR clonotype assembly, TCRdb reanalyzed the public sequencing data and kept in-frame beta chains. Duplicate CDR3 protein sequences are folded into a single record with the most common DNA and genes. This sample has about 200,000 distinct CDR3 sequences in its table, and around 29% of those were observed once. The top ten clonotypes cover more than 4% of the sample.

In this chain, TRBV2 is recombined with TRBJ1-1; 8 bases in the middle match TRBD1. The receptor's source is a female donor with breast cancer. Some clones in this sample may be carry-over from other donors' samples. Sequences were obtained from axillary lymph node tissue. CDR3 loop: CASSDRGHTEAFF. The sequence in DNA is TGTGCCAGCAGTGACAGGGGGCATACTGAAGCTTTCTTT.